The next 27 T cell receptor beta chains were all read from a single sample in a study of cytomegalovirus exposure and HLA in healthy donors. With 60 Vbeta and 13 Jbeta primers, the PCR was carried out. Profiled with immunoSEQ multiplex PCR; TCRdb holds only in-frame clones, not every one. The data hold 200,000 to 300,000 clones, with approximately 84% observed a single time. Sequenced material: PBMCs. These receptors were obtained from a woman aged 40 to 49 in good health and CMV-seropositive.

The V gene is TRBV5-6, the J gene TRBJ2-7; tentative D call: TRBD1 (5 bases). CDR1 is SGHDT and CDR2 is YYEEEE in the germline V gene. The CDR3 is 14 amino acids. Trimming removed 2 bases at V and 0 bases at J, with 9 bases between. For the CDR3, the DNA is TGTGCCAGCAGCTTTTTTACAGGCTCCTACGAGCAGTACTTC. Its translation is CASSFFTGSYEQYF.

The CDR3 loop is CASSSIKSGETQYF. Here the CDR3 DNA reads TGTGCCAGCAGCTCAATCAAATCGGGTGAGACCCAGTACTTC. The chain joins TRBV5-6 to TRBJ2-5; the D is unclear. V lost 3 bases and J lost 5, with 14 bases in between. This CDR3 contains 14 residues. Germline assignment: CDR1 SGHDT and CDR2 YYEEEE. Together with reference TRBV5-6 and TRBJ2-5, the CDR3 gives the full variable domain: DAGVTQSPTHLIKTRGQQVTLRCSPKSGHDTVSWYQQALGQGPQFIFQYYEEEERQRGNFPDRFSGHQFPNYSSELNVNALLLGDSALYLCASSSIKSGETQYFGPGTRLLVL.

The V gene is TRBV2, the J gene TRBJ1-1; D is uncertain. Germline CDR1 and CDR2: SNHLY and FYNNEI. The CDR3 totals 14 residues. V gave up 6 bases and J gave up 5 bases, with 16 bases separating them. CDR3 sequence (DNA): TGTGCCAGCAGCCAAACTCTAGGTAGGACTGAAGCTTTCTTT. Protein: CASSQTLGRTEAFF.

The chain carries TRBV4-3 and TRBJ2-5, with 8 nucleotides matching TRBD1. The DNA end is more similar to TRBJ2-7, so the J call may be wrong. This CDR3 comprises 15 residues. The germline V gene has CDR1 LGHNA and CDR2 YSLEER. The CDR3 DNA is TGCGCCAGCAGCCAAGAGACAGGGGCAAGCTACGAGCAGTACTTC. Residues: CASSQETGASYEQYF.

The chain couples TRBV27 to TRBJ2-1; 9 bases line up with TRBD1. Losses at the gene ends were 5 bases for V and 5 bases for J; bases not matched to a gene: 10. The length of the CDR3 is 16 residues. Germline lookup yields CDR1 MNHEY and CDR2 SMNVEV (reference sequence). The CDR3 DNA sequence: TGTGCCAGCAGTCCTCACCGGGACAGGGTAAACAATGAGCAGTTCTTC. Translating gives CASSPHRDRVNNEQFF.

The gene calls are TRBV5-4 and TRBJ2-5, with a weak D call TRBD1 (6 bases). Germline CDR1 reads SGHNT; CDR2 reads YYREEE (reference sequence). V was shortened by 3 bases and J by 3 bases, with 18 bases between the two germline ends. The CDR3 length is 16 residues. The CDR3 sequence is CASSWEPGQFKETQYF. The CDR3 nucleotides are TGTGCCAGCAGCTGGGAACCAGGACAGTTTAAAGAGACCCAGTACTTC. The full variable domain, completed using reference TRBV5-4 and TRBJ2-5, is ETGVTQSPTHLIKTRGQQVTLRCSSQSGHNTVSWYQQALGQGPQFIFQYYREEENGRGNFPPRFSGLQFPNYSSELNVNALELDDSALYLCASSWEPGQFKETQYFGPGTRLLVL.

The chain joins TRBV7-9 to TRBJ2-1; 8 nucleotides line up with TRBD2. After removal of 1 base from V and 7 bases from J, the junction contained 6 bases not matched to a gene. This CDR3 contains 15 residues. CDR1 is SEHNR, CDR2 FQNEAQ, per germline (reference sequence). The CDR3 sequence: CASSLEREIRNEQFF. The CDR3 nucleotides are TGTGCCAGCAGCTTAGAGCGGGAGATAAGGAATGAGCAGTTCTTC.

CDR3 coding DNA: TGTGCCAGCAGCGGCGGACAGGGGAGGGAGCAGTACTTC. Residues: CASSGGQGREQYF. The chain has TRBV9 and TRBJ2-7, with TRBD1 matching over 9 bases. In germline, CDR1 is SGDLS, CDR2 YYNGEE. CDR3 length: 13 residues. The trim removed 3 bases at V and 7 bases at J, leaving 5 bases unmatched.

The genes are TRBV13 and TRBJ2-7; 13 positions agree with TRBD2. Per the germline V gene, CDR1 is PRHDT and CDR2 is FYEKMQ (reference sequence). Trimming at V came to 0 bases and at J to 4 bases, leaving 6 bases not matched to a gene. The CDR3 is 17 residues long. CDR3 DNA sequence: TGTGCCAGCAGCTTAGGACTAGCGGGAGGGTATGCGTACGAGCAGTACTTC. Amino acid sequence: CASSLGLAGGYAYEQYF.

As DNA, the CDR3 is TGTGCCAGCAGCTTAGATGGGCAGGGTCGTGGCTACACCTTC. Translation gives CASSLDGQGRGYTF. This chain connects TRBV7-2 to TRBJ1-2, with D tentatively TRBD1 (5 bases). Germline-derived CDR1 and CDR2 are SGHTA and FQGNSA. The germline V and J ends were trimmed by 1 base and 7 bases, with 13 bases remaining between them. The CDR3 consists of 14 residues.

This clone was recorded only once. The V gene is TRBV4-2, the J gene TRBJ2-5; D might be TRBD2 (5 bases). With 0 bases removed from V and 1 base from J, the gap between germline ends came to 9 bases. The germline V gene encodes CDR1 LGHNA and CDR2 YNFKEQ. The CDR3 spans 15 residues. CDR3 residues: CASSQEGAAQETQYF. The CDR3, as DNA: TGTGCCAGCAGCCAAGAGGGAGCGGCCCAAGAGACCCAGTACTTC.

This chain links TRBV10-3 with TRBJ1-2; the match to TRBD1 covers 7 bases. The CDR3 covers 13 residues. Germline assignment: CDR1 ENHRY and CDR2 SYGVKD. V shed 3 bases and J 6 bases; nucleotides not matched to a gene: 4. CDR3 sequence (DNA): TGTGCCATCAGTGAACAGGGGATGGATGGCTACACCTTC. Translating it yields CAISEQGMDGYTF.

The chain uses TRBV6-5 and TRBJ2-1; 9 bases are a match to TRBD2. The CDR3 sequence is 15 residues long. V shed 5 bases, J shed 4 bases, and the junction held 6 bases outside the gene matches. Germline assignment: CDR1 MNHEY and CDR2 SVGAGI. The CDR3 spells CASSPPTSGYNEQFF. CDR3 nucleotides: TGTGCCAGCAGTCCCCCTACTAGCGGGTACAATGAGCAGTTCTTC.

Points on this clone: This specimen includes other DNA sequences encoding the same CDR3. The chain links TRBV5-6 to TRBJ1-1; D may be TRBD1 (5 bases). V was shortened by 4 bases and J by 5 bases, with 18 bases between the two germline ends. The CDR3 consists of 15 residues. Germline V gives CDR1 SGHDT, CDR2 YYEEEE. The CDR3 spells CASSPLGGVGTEAFF. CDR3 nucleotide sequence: TGTGCCAGCAGCCCCCTGGGGGGGGTAGGGACTGAAGCTTTCTTT.

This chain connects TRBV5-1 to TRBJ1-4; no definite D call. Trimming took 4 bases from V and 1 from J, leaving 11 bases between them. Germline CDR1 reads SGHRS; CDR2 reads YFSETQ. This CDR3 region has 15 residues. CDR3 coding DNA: TGCGCCAGCAGCCCAACGGGAGGAACTAATGAAAAACTGTTTTTT. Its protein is CASSPTGGTNEKLFF.

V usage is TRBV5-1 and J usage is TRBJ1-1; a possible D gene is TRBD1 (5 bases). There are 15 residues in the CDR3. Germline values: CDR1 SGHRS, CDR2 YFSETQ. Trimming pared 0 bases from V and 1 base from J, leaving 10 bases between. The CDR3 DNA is TGCGCCAGCAGCTTGGGGGGCAGGACGAACACTGAAGCTTTCTTT. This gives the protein CASSLGGRTNTEAFF.

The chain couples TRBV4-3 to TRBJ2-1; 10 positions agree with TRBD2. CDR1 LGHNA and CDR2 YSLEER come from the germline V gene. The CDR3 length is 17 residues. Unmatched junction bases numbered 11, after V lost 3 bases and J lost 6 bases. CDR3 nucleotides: TGCGCCAGCAGCCAGGACATACTAGCGGGAAGCCCCAATGAGCAGTTCTTC. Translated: CASSQDILAGSPNEQFF.

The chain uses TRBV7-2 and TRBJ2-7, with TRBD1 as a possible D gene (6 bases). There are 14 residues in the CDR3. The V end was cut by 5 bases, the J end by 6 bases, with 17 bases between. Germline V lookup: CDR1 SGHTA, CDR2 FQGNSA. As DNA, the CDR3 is TGTGCCAGCAGCCCGAACAGGGCCGGCTCCGAGCAGTACTTC. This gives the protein CASSPNRAGSEQYF. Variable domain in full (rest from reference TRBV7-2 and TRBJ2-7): GAGVSQSPSNKVTEKGKDVELRCDPISGHTALYWYRQSLGQGLEFLIYFQGNSAPDKSGLPSDRFSAERTGGSVSTLTIQRTQQEDSAVYLCASSPNRAGSEQYFGPGTRLTVT.

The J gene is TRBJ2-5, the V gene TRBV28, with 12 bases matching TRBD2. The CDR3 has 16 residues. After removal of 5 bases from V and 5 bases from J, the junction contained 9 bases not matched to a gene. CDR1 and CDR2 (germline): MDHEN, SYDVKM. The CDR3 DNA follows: TGTGCCAGCAGTGCACAACTAGCGGGAGGATTGGAGACCCAGTACTTC. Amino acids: CASSAQLAGGLETQYF. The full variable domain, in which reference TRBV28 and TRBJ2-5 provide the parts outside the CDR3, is DVKVTQSSRYLVKRTGEKVFLECVQDMDHENMFWYRQDPGLGLRLIYFSYDVKMKEKGDIPEGYSVSREKKERFSLILESASTNQTSMYLCASSAQLAGGLETQYFGPGTRLLVL.

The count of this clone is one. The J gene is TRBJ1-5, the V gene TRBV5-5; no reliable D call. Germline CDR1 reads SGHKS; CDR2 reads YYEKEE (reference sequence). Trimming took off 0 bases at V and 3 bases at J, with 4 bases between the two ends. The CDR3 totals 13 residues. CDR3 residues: CASSLGANQPQHF. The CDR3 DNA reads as TGTGCCAGCAGCTTGGGGGCCAATCAGCCCCAGCATTTT. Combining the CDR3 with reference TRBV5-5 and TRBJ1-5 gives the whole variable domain DAGVTQSPTHLIKTRGQQVTLRCSPISGHKSVSWYQQVLGQGPQFIFQYYEKEERGRGNFPDRFSARQFPNYSSELNVNALLLGDSALYLCASSLGANQPQHFGDGTRLSIL.

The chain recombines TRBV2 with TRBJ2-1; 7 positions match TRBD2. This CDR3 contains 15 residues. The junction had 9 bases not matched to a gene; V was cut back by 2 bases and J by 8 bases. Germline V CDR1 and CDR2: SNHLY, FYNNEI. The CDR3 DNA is TGTGCCAGCAGTGAACGCGGGGGAGGTAGCGATGAGCAGTTCTTC. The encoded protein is CASSERGGGSDEQFF.

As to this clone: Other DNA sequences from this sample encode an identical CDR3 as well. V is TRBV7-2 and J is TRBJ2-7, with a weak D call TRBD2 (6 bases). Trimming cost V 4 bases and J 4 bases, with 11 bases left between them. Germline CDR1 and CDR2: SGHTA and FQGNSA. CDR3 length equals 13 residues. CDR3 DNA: TGTGCCAGCAGCTCGAGGAGGGCGTACGAGCAGTACTTC. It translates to CASSSRRAYEQYF.

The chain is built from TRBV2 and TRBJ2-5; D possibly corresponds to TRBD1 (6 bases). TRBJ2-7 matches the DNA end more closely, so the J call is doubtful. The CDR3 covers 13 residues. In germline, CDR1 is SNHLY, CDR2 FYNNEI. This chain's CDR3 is CAILDRLIDEQYF. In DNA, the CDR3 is TGTGCCATCTTAGACAGGCTCATAGACGAGCAGTACTTC.

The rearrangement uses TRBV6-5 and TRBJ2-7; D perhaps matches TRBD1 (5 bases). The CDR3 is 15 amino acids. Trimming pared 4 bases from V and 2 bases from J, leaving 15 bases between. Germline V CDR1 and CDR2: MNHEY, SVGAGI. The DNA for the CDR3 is TGTGCCAGCAGTTCCGCGACCGGACACCCCTACGAGCAGTACTTC. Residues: CASSSATGHPYEQYF.

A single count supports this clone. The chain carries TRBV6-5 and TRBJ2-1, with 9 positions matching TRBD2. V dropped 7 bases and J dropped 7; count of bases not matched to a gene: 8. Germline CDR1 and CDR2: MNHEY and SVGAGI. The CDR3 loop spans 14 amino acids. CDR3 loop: CASTAGGLQNEQFF. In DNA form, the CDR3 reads TGTGCCAGCACCGCGGGGGGGCTACAGAATGAGCAGTTCTTC.

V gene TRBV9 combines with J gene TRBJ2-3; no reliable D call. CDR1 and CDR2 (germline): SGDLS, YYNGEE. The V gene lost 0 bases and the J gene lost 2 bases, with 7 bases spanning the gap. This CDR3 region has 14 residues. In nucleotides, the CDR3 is TGTGCCAGCAGCGTAGGGCTTTACACAGATACGCAGTATTTT. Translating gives CASSVGLYTDTQYF.

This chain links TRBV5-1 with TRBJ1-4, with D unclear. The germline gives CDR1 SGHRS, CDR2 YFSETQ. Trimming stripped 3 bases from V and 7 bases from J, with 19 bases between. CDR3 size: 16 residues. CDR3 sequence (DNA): TGCGCCAGCAGCTCCGCTGACCGAGGTTTTGGTGAAAAACTGTTTTTT. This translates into CASSSADRGFGEKLFF.